This TCR beta chain was found in a study of T-cell memory formation after mild COVID-19. Findings of the study overall: Shrinking CD4+ clones were chiefly CM and EM; CD8+ ones were chiefly EMRA. Clones contracting over day 15 to 85 were CD4/CD8 balanced, with later expanders leaning CD4+.

This clonotype occurred a few times. Its antigen remains unknown. TCRdb re-analysed the 5' RACE reads in MiXCR, keeping a single row per CDR3 protein. The table lists 90,000 to 130,000 distinct CDR3 sequences, 15% to 20% of them singletons, with approximately 5.5% in the top ten. The CDR3 consists of 13 residues. Between the trimmed V and J ends, which lost 8 bases and 5 bases, there was a span of 15 bases. This receptor was taken from a man between 18 and 35 years old who had mild COVID-19 (a few samples of this study predate the infection). Cell type and time point are not known. The sequenced material came from PBMCs or a T cell subset sorted from them (not recorded which). The rearrangement links TRBV12-3 or TRBV12-4 to TRBJ1-2, with a possible D match to TRBD1 (6 bases). CDR3 coding DNA: TGTGCCAGCCATAGTAGGGGGATGTATGGCTACACCTTC. Amino acid sequence: CASHSRGMYGYTF.